This T cell receptor beta chain emerged from a study of blood T cell repertoires in COVID-19. Overall study context: PBMCs, B-cell-depleted T cells, or T cells were the source of the cDNA or gDNA that made up the material.

CDR3 length: 12 amino acids. The germline CDR1 and CDR2 sequences are MNHEY and SMNVEV (reference sequence). Trimming left V 4 bases short and J 8 bases short, with 11 bases between. The protocol was immunoSEQ multiplex PCR, while the TCRdb copy is restricted to in-frame clones and leaves out a portion. Of fewer than 150,000 clones in the sample, roughly 89% were seen once. The sample was peripheral blood. This chain connects TRBV27 to TRBJ1-2; D remains unclear. The receptor comes from a middle-aged woman with acute or convalescent COVID-19. The CDR3 sequence: CASSSIYRGYTF. The CDR3 nucleotides are TGTGCCAGCAGTTCAATATATCGGGGCTACACCTTC.